Following are 28 T cell receptor beta chains from one sample sequenced in a study of vaccination and CD4 T cells after COVID-19. Treatment noted: approximately 10-day PBMC culture with coronavirus spike peptide pools or control peptides (ViraFEST assay). Cultured CD4+ T cells had their DNA profiled by the Oncomine TCR Beta short-read assay. MiXCR was run by TCRdb on the PCR reads, yielding one entry per CDR3 protein. The repertoire holds 16,000 or so distinct CDR3 sequences, with approximately 52% as singletons. The antigens of these receptors remain unknown. The sequencing used CD4+ T cells from blood, cultured in vitro, collected before SARS-CoV-2 vaccination. These receptors all stem from a human donor who had recovered from COVID-19.

The rearrangement links TRBV7-2 to TRBJ1-5, with D hard to call. This CDR3 is built from 15 residues. Trimming left V 2 bases short and J 2 bases short, with 10 bases between. Germline V gene sequence: CDR1 SGHTA, CDR2 FQGNSA. The CDR3 here is CASSLSISGNQPQHF. CDR3 in DNA: TGTGCCAGCAGCTTAAGTATCAGCGGCAATCAGCCCCAGCATTTT.

The J gene is TRBJ1-5, the V gene TRBV19; D is undetermined. This CDR3 has 15 residues. Germline CDR1 LNHDA, CDR2 SQIVND (reference sequence). V was trimmed by 3 bases and J by 0 bases, leaving 9 bases between them. CDR3 residues: CASSIGPDSNQPQHF. CDR3 nucleotide sequence: TGTGCCAGTAGTATTGGGCCAGATAGCAATCAGCCCCAGCATTTT.

This clonotype was counted only a few times. The chain has TRBV20-1 and TRBJ1-6; the D is unclear. From germline, CDR1 is DFQATT and CDR2 SNEGSKA (reference sequence). The CDR3 has 12 residues. The V and J ends lost 6 bases and 6 bases respectively, with 9 bases between them. The CDR3 region has the DNA TGCAGTGCCTGGACGGGTAATTCACCCCTCCACTTT. Protein: CSAWTGNSPLHF.

The chain is built from TRBV28 and TRBJ1-6; D is possibly TRBD1 (6 bases). The V end was cut by 2 bases, the J end by 5 bases, with 16 bases between. Germline-derived CDR1 and CDR2 are MDHEN and SYDVKM. The CDR3 totals 17 residues. The CDR3, as DNA: TGTGCCAGCAGTTTACGGGGCAGGGGATCCCATAATTCACCCCTCCACTTT. Its protein product is CASSLRGRGSHNSPLHF.

The chain recombines TRBV18 with TRBJ1-2; 10 positions agree with TRBD1. The CDR3 contains 16 residues. With 4 bases clipped from V and 7 bases from J, the junction kept 12 bases outside the gene matches. In germline, CDR1 is KGHSH, CDR2 LQKENI. CDR3 loop: CASSLTKPGQGPGYTF. The CDR3 bases are TGTGCCAGCTCACTGACAAAACCGGGACAGGGGCCTGGCTACACCTTC. The full variable domain, with the rest looked up from reference TRBV18 and TRBJ1-2, is NAGVMQNPRHLVRRRGQEARLRCSPMKGHSHVYWYRQLPEEGLKFMVYLQKENIIDESGMPKERFSAEFPKEGPSILRIQQVVRGDSAAYFCASSLTKPGQGPGYTFGSGTRLTVV.

This clonotype has only a few counts. The J gene is TRBJ1-1, the V gene TRBV25-1, with 7 positions matching TRBD1. With 2 bases clipped from V and 5 bases from J, the junction kept 5 bases outside the gene matches. Germline CDR1 MGHDK, CDR2 SYGVNS. The CDR3 is made up of 14 amino acids. In nucleotides, the CDR3 is TGTGCCAGCAGTGAAACAGGGGTGAGAACTGAAGCTTTCTTT. Its protein is CASSETGVRTEAFF. Complete variable domain (other parts from reference TRBV25-1 and TRBJ1-1): EADIYQTPRYLVIGTGKKITLECSQTMGHDKMYWYQQDPGMELHLIHYSYGVNSTEKGDLSSESTVSRIRTEHFPLTLESARPSHTSQYLCASSETGVRTEAFFGQGTRLTVV.

This chain's CDR3 is CASSSGIRNSPLHF. The CDR3 DNA sequence: TGTGCCAGCAGCTCCGGGATTAGGAATTCACCCCTCCACTTT. The V call is TRBV6-1, the J call TRBJ1-6; D is ambiguous. CDR1 and CDR2 from the germline V gene are MNHNS and SASEGT. With 6 bases removed from V and 7 bases from J, the gap between germline ends came to 13 bases. There are 14 residues in the CDR3.

The chain carries TRBV6-5 and TRBJ2-4; no reliable D call. CDR3 length: 15 residues. Germline values: CDR1 MNHEY, CDR2 SVGAGI. Trimming shortened V by 3 bases and J by 8 bases, and 17 bases separated the two germline ends. CDR3 protein: CASSYTDKQTYIQYF. The CDR3 DNA sequence: TGTGCCAGCAGTTATACCGATAAACAAACGTACATTCAGTACTTC.

The chain couples TRBV20-1 to TRBJ1-5; D not resolved. The V gene's germline CDR1 is DFQATT and CDR2 SNEGSKA (reference sequence). V lost 3 bases to trimming and J lost 3 bases, with 3 bases between them. This CDR3 comprises 11 residues. The CDR3 DNA is TGCAGTGCTAGTTACAATCAGCCCCAGCATTTT. Translation: CSASYNQPQHF.

The rearrangement links TRBV20-1 to TRBJ2-7, with D perhaps matching TRBD2 (6 bases). V was clipped by 3 bases and J by 0 bases, with 15 bases between them. The CDR3 covers 15 residues. The V gene's germline CDR1 is DFQATT and CDR2 SNEGSKA (reference sequence). CDR3 DNA: TGCAGTGCTAGGGAGAGGTTCGGGAGCTCCTACGAGCAGTACTTC. This gives the protein CSARERFGSSYEQYF.

This chain connects TRBV5-4 to TRBJ2-3; 8 nucleotides align to TRBD2. J was trimmed by 6 bases and V by 3 bases; bases with no gene match: 9. CDR1 and CDR2 from the germline V gene are SGHNT and YYREEE (reference sequence). There are 15 residues in the CDR3. CDR3 nucleotide sequence: TGTGCCAGCAGCTCAATACGGGAGGGCCGGGATACGCAGTATTTT. It yields the protein CASSSIREGRDTQYF.

V is TRBV20-1 and J is TRBJ1-3; D is possibly TRBD1 (5 bases). From germline, CDR1 is DFQATT and CDR2 SNEGSKA (reference sequence). Trimming removed 0 bases from V and 0 bases from J, with 6 bases in between. The CDR3 extends over 14 amino acids. The CDR3 region has the DNA TGCAGTGCTAGAGACCAGGGCTCTGGAAACACCATATATTTT. Translated: CSARDQGSGNTIYF.

The J gene is TRBJ2-3, the V gene TRBV27, with 10 positions matching TRBD2. The V segment lost 3 bases and the J segment 4 bases; nucleotides outside the gene matches: 4. Germline V gives CDR1 MNHEY, CDR2 SMNVEV (reference sequence). The CDR3 loop spans 15 amino acids. The CDR3 spells CASSLLAGVSDTQYF. The DNA of the CDR3 is TGTGCCAGCAGTTTGCTAGCGGGAGTGTCAGATACGCAGTATTTT.

The chain uses TRBV19 and TRBJ1-5; D remains ambiguous. The V end was cut by 3 bases, the J end by 8 bases, with 17 bases between. This CDR3 has 15 amino acids. Germline V gene data show CDR1 as LNHDA and CDR2 as SQIVND (reference sequence). The CDR3 DNA follows: TGTGCCAGTAGTATGAGCCCAGTACTTTGGGAGCCCCAGCATTTT. This translates into CASSMSPVLWEPQHF.

The CDR3 here is CASSPGQSNQPQHF. The CDR3 nucleotides are TGTGCCAGCAGCCCTGGACAGAGCAATCAGCCCCAGCATTTT. The chain joins TRBV6-2 or TRBV6-3 to TRBJ1-5; TRBD1 might be the D (6 bases). Looked up from germline, CDR1 is MNHEY and CDR2 is SVGEGT. The CDR3 sequence is 14 residues long. Between the trimmed V and J ends, which lost 6 bases and 1 base, there was a span of 10 bases.

The sample holds a few counts of this clonotype. This chain connects TRBV20-1 to TRBJ1-1, with 7 bases identical to TRBD1. Germline loops: CDR1 DFQATT, CDR2 SNEGSKA (reference sequence). CDR3 size: 15 residues. V trimming: 6 bases; J trimming: 7 bases; junction bases outside the gene matches: 17. The CDR3 protein is CSALGQGVLFSEAFF. The DNA for the CDR3 is TGCAGTGCCCTGGGGCAGGGGGTTCTGTTCAGTGAAGCTTTCTTT.

The V and J genes are TRBV6-2 or TRBV6-3 and TRBJ2-1, with D possibly TRBD2 on 6 matching bases. Germline CDR1 reads MNHEY; CDR2 reads SVGEGT. CDR3 length equals 14 residues. Trimming left V 5 bases short and J 0 bases short, with 8 bases between. CDR3 residues: CASSRAGSYNEQFF. The CDR3 bases are TGTGCCAGCAGTAGAGCGGGCTCCTACAATGAGCAGTTCTTC.

The CDR3 DNA reads TGTGCCAGCAGTTTGGAGCCTAGCACAGATACGCAGTATTTT. Its protein product is CASSLEPSTDTQYF. The rearrangement joins TRBV28 to TRBJ2-3, with no clear D. The CDR3 length is 14 residues. Looked up from germline, CDR1 is MDHEN and CDR2 is SYDVKM. V lost 3 bases and J lost 0, with 7 bases in between. Together with reference TRBV28 and TRBJ2-3, the CDR3 gives the full variable domain: DVKVTQSSRYLVKRTGEKVFLECVQDMDHENMFWYRQDPGLGLRLIYFSYDVKMKEKGDIPEGYSVSREKKERFSLILESASTNQTSMYLCASSLEPSTDTQYFGPGTRLTVL.

This clonotype was counted only a few times. This rearrangement joins TRBV29-1 to TRBJ1-2, with 9 bases matching TRBD1. Per germline, CDR1 SQVTM and CDR2 ANQGSEA. Unmatched junction bases numbered 5, after V lost 6 bases and J lost 3 bases. This CDR3 has 13 amino acids. CDR3 loop: CSVTQGADYGYTF. CDR3 nucleotides: TGCAGCGTCACACAGGGGGCTGACTATGGCTACACCTTC.

In this sample, this clonotype turned up a few times. V gene TRBV28 combines with J gene TRBJ2-2; D may be TRBD1 or TRBD2 (5 bases each). V lost 5 bases and J lost 0, with 13 bases in between. This CDR3 contains 16 residues. Germline V gene sequence: CDR1 MDHEN, CDR2 SYDVKM. CDR3 amino acids: CASSPRGLTNTGELFF. CDR3 nucleotides: TGTGCCAGCAGTCCCCGGGGCCTAACGAACACCGGGGAGCTGTTTTTT.

The chain carries TRBV6-2 or TRBV6-3 and TRBJ1-1, with a possible D match to TRBD1 (6 bases). Germline V gene sequence: CDR1 MNHEY, CDR2 SVGEGT. V was pared by 5 bases and J by 1 base, with 11 bases between. CDR3 length equals 14 residues. This CDR3 reads CASSQDSGNTEAFF. Here the CDR3 DNA reads TGTGCCAGCAGTCAGGACAGCGGGAACACTGAAGCTTTCTTT.

In nucleotides, the CDR3 is TGTGCCAGCAGCCGGGGTGGGGGGATACCAAGGATGAACACTGAAGCTTTCTTT. It is translated as CASSRGGGIPRMNTEAFF. This sequence joins TRBV7-9 and TRBJ1-1; weak D call: TRBD1 (5 bases). CDR1 and CDR2 from the germline V gene are SEHNR and FQNEAQ (reference sequence). V was trimmed by 5 bases and J by 0 bases, leaving 22 bases between them. The CDR3 contains 18 residues. The full variable domain, rest sourced from reference TRBV7-9 and TRBJ1-1, is DTGVSQNPRHKITKRGQNVTFRCDPISEHNRLYWYRQTLGQGPEFLTYFQNEAQLEKSRLLSDRFSAERPKGSFSTLEIQRTEQGDSAMYLCASSRGGGIPRMNTEAFFGQGTRLTVV.

The chain employs TRBV6-1 and TRBJ1-1, with D possibly TRBD1 on 5 matching bases. CDR1 is MNHNS, CDR2 SASEGT, per germline. V was trimmed by 6 bases and J by 8 bases, leaving 16 bases between them. This CDR3 is 13 amino acids long. The CDR3 nucleotides are TGTGCCAGCAGGAGGGACGAGATTACCGAAGCTTTCTTT. This gives the protein CASRRDEITEAFF.

The rearrangement joins TRBV10-3 to TRBJ1-6; 9 bases fit TRBD1. Germline V gene sequence: CDR1 ENHRY, CDR2 SYGVKD. The V and J ends lost 5 bases and 7 bases, in that order; junction bases with no gene match: 6. This CDR3 has 15 amino acids. Written as DNA, the CDR3 is TGTGCCATCAGTCCGGGACAGGGCCAGAATTCACCCCTCCACTTT. As protein: CAISPGQGQNSPLHF.

This rearrangement joins TRBV20-1 to TRBJ2-3; D is undetermined. Trimming cost V 3 bases and J 6 bases, with 13 bases left between them. The CDR3 is made up of 13 amino acids. Germline-derived CDR1 and CDR2 are DFQATT and SNEGSKA (reference sequence). CDR3 bases: TGCAGTGCTAGTTCCACCCTCATGGATACGCAGTATTTT. Protein product: CSASSTLMDTQYF.

In its sample, this clonotype was seen a few times. V is TRBV6-1 and J is TRBJ2-7; tentative D call: TRBD2 (6 bases). Per the germline V gene, CDR1 is MNHNS and CDR2 is SASEGT. The CDR3 has 13 amino acids. Trimming left V 3 bases short and J 3 bases short, with 9 bases between. DNA of the CDR3: TGTGCCAGCAGTGATGGGGGAGGCTACGAGCAGTACTTC. Translation gives CASSDGGGYEQYF.

The gene calls are TRBV4-3 and TRBJ2-2; D remains unclear. Germline CDR1 reads LGHNA; CDR2 reads YSLEER. With 0 bases removed from V and 1 base from J, the gap between germline ends came to 6 bases. The CDR3 is made up of 15 amino acids. The CDR3 DNA reads TGCGCCAGCAGCCAAGATACCAGGAACACCGGGGAGCTGTTTTTT. Translated, it gives CASSQDTRNTGELFF.

Concerning this clonotype: One junction end does not reproduce the germline sequence, and a read error may be involved. CDR3 in amino acids: CASSNLDDHKEQFF. In DNA, the CDR3 is TGTGCCAGCAGTAACTTGGACGACCACAAAGAGCAGTTCTTC. The chain joins TRBV28 to TRBJ2-1, with D uncertain. The CDR3 loop spans 14 amino acids. Germline CDR1 and CDR2: MDHEN and SYDVKM.